The 20 T cell receptor beta chains below all came from one sample that was sequenced in a study of T cell changes during pregnancy in multiple sclerosis. Clones were read by immunoSEQ multiplex PCR, and TCRdb kept only the in-frame ones, dropping some. Altogether around 69,000 clones are present, roughly 91% being singletons, with the ten largest covering approximately 5.3%. The sequenced sample was CD8+ T cells from peripheral blood mononuclear cells, obtained before pregnancy. These receptors were taken from a female donor with multiple sclerosis, enrolled in a pregnancy study.

The chain has TRBV13 and TRBJ2-5; 8 positions match TRBD1. This CDR3 has 16 amino acids. Germline CDR1 is PRHDT and CDR2 is FYEKMQ (reference sequence). V gave up 5 bases and J gave up 5 bases; unmatched junction bases: 13. CDR3 protein: CASSLRTGPQGETQYF. CDR3 coding DNA: TGTGCCAGCAGCCTACGGACAGGGCCCCAAGGCGAGACCCAGTACTTC. Full variable domain (rest looked up from reference TRBV13 and TRBJ2-5): AAGVIQSPRHLIKEKRETATLKCYPIPRHDTVYWYQQGPGQDPQFLISFYEKMQSDKGSIPDRFSAQQFSDYHSELNMSSLELGDSALYFCASSLRTGPQGETQYFGPGTRLLVL.

This chain joins TRBV13 and TRBJ2-1, with D possibly matching TRBD2 (5 bases). V was shortened by 1 base and J by 5 bases, with 12 bases between the two germline ends. The germline V gene encodes CDR1 PRHDT and CDR2 FYEKMQ (reference sequence). The CDR3 totals 15 residues. CDR3 bases: TGTGCCAGCAGCTTAGTTACGGGGTCTAACAATGAGCAGTTCTTC. Translation: CASSLVTGSNNEQFF.

This chain joins TRBV4-1 and TRBJ1-1; D is ambiguous. The CDR3 runs 14 residues. The germline V and J ends were trimmed by 3 bases and 4 bases, with 12 bases remaining between them. Germline loops: CDR1 MGHRA, CDR2 YSYEKL. The CDR3 region is CASSHLSVTTEAFF. CDR3 bases: TGCGCCAGCAGCCACCTGTCGGTTACCACTGAAGCTTTCTTT.

The chain joins TRBV13 to TRBJ2-2; D gene uncertain. The V gene lost 0 bases and the J gene lost 7 bases, with 9 bases spanning the gap. Germline-derived CDR1 and CDR2 are PRHDT and FYEKMQ (reference sequence). This CDR3 spans 14 amino acids. CDR3 bases: TGTGCCAGCAGCTTAGGACGGGTGAACGGGGAGCTGTTTTTT. This encodes CASSLGRVNGELFF.

The V and J genes are TRBV27 and TRBJ2-1, with TRBD1 matching 8 bases. Trimming at V came to 2 bases and at J to 2 bases, leaving 2 bases not matched to a gene. Germline lookup yields CDR1 MNHEY and CDR2 SMNVEV (reference sequence). This CDR3 contains 15 residues. For the CDR3, the DNA is TGTGCCAGCAGTTTACGGACAGGGACCTACAATGAGCAGTTCTTC. As protein: CASSLRTGTYNEQFF.

In DNA form, the CDR3 reads TGTGCCAGCAGCCTTTACGCTCGGGTTGTCACTAATGAAAAACTGTTTTTT. Its protein product is CASSLYARVVTNEKLFF. The J gene is TRBJ1-4, the V gene TRBV7-8, with unresolved D. The CDR3 is 17 amino acids. Per the germline V gene, CDR1 is SGHVS and CDR2 is FQNEAQ. Trimming cost V 5 bases and J 2 bases, with 18 bases left between them.

The CDR3 coding sequence is TGCAGTGCTAGACTAGACGATGAGCAGTTCTTC. This sequence encodes CSARLDDEQFF. The genes are TRBV20-1 and TRBJ2-1, with D unresolved. CDR3 length equals 11 residues. Germline V gene sequence: CDR1 DFQATT, CDR2 SNEGSKA (reference sequence). V was pared by 2 bases and J by 8 bases, with 7 bases between.

In this sample, this clone turned up a few times. This CDR3 is CASTPAGTAYGYTF. The CDR3 nucleotides are TGTGCCAGTACCCCGGCCGGGACTGCCTATGGCTACACCTTC. V usage is TRBV19 and J usage is TRBJ1-2; TRBD1 might be the D (5 bases). This CDR3 is built from 14 residues. V was shortened by 7 bases and J by 4 bases, with 16 bases between the two germline ends. Germline V gene data show CDR1 as LNHDA and CDR2 as SQIVND (reference sequence).

This chain connects TRBV6-4 to TRBJ2-2; possibly TRBD1 for D (5 bases). Trimming removed 5 bases from V and 1 base from J, with 8 bases in between. Per the germline V gene, CDR1 is MRHNA and CDR2 is SNTAGT. The CDR3 sequence is 14 residues long. Here the CDR3 reads CASSTGKNTGELFF. The CDR3 DNA is TGTGCCAGCAGTACAGGCAAGAACACCGGGGAGCTGTTTTTT.

The V call is TRBV13, the J call TRBJ1-1; D is uncertain. The CDR3 consists of 14 residues. The V end was cut by 3 bases, the J end by 1 base, with 9 bases between. The germline V gene encodes CDR1 PRHDT and CDR2 FYEKMQ (reference sequence). CDR3 DNA sequence: TGTGCCAGCAGCTTTGACGGGAGGAACACTGAAGCTTTCTTT. This translates into CASSFDGRNTEAFF.

Turning to this clone: One end of the junction varies from germline; a read error may be responsible. This CDR3 reads CASSLLAGGEETQYF. The CDR3 DNA follows: TGTGCTAGCAGCTTACTAGCGGGGGGTGAGGAGACCCAGTACTTC. The rearrangement joins TRBV7-7 to TRBJ2-5, with TRBD2 identical over 12 bases. CDR1 is SSHAT and CDR2 is FNYEAQ in the germline V gene (reference sequence). The CDR3 totals 15 residues.

The chain has TRBV7-9 and TRBJ1-2; 7 positions match TRBD1. The trim removed 5 bases at V and 4 bases at J, leaving 10 bases unmatched. Per germline, CDR1 SEHNR and CDR2 FQNEAQ (reference sequence). The CDR3 extends over 15 amino acids. The CDR3 region is CASSPSGQEFYGYTF. Written as DNA, the CDR3 is TGTGCCAGCAGCCCGTCCGGACAGGAATTCTATGGCTACACCTTC.

This sequence joins TRBV2 and TRBJ2-3, with TRBD2 matching over 10 bases. V gave up 9 bases and J gave up 5 bases; unmatched junction bases: 11. The CDR3 contains 15 residues. CDR1 is SNHLY, CDR2 FYNNEI, per germline. CDR3 residues: CARTSERGGQDTQYF. CDR3 DNA: TGTGCCAGAACCTCTGAGCGGGGGGGCCAAGATACGCAGTATTTT.

The chain links TRBV19 to TRBJ1-1, with a tentative D call TRBD1 (6 bases). CDR1 is LNHDA and CDR2 is SQIVND in the germline V gene (reference sequence). V gave up 7 bases and J gave up 4 bases, with 22 bases separating them. This CDR3 is built from 16 residues. The chain's CDR3 is CASTTSIWTRGTEAFF. The DNA for the CDR3 is TGTGCCAGTACCACGAGCATTTGGACCAGGGGCACTGAAGCTTTCTTT.

The rearrangement links TRBV6-1 to TRBJ1-5, with D hard to call. The CDR3 runs to 17 residues. Trimming removed 0 bases from V and 4 bases from J, with 16 bases in between. Germline CDR1 reads MNHNS; CDR2 reads SASEGT. The CDR3 loop reads CASSEARLSSPNQPQHF. The CDR3 DNA reads as TGTGCCAGCAGTGAAGCGCGGCTATCATCCCCAAATCAGCCCCAGCATTTT.

About this clone: Sequence at one end of the junction differs from germline and may be a read error. The V and J genes are TRBV7-7 and TRBJ1-1, with D maybe TRBD1 (6 bases). This CDR3 contains 15 residues. Germline V gene sequence: CDR1 SSHAT, CDR2 FNYEAQ (reference sequence). This chain's CDR3 is CASSVYRDGNTEAFF. CDR3 nucleotides: TGTGCTAGCAGCGTATACAGGGATGGGAACACTGAAGCTTTCTTT. Looking up the rest from reference TRBV7-7 and TRBJ1-1 gives the full variable domain: GAGVSQSPRYKVTKRGQDVTLRCDPISSHATLYWYQQALGQGPEFLTYFNYEAQPDKSGLPSDRFSAERPEGSISTLTIQRTEQRDSAMYRCASSVYRDGNTEAFFGQGTRLTVV.

This chain joins TRBV4-1 and TRBJ2-3; 13 bases match TRBD2. The CDR3 totals 15 residues. Trimming at V came to 4 bases and at J to 6 bases, leaving 4 bases not matched to a gene. Germline-derived CDR1 and CDR2 are MGHRA and YSYEKL. CDR3 region: CASSRLAGGLDTQYF. The CDR3 DNA reads TGCGCCAGCAGCCGACTAGCGGGGGGTCTGGATACGCAGTATTTT.

This rearrangement joins TRBV9 to TRBJ2-3; unclear D gene. Trimming took off 0 bases at V and 0 bases at J, with 20 bases between the two ends. The CDR3 extends over 19 amino acids. Germline CDR1 is SGDLS and CDR2 is YYNGEE. The CDR3 loop reads CASSVGATLLASSTDTQYF. CDR3 bases: TGTGCCAGCAGCGTAGGAGCGACGCTACTGGCGTCTAGCACAGATACGCAGTATTTT.

The chain couples TRBV19 to TRBJ1-5, with a tentative D call TRBD1 (6 bases). Germline V gene data show CDR1 as LNHDA and CDR2 as SQIVND (reference sequence). This CDR3 is built from 14 residues. V was pared by 5 bases and J by 1 base, with 9 bases between. DNA for the CDR3: TGTGCCAGTAGTCGACAGGAGAGCAATCAGCCCCAGCATTTT. It encodes CASSRQESNQPQHF.

V and J are TRBV5-1 and TRBJ2-5; 7 bases map to TRBD2. From germline, CDR1 is SGHRS and CDR2 YFSETQ. Trimming removed 7 bases from V and 4 bases from J; junction bases left unmatched: 13. The length of the CDR3 is 15 residues. The CDR3 loop is CASSRGAGSAETQYF. CDR3 DNA: TGCGCCAGCTCCCGTGGAGCGGGGTCGGCAGAGACCCAGTACTTC.